Listed below are T cell receptor beta chains from one sample, sequenced in a study of OX40 agonist ivuxolimab in advanced cancers. Some clones are missing from TCRdb's copy, which holds only in-frame ones; the method was immunoSEQ multiplex PCR. The table lists 35,000 to 50,000 clones, about 89% of them singletons. Sequenced material: CD4+ or CD8+ T cells sorted from blood, taken in a trial of the OX40 agonist ivuxolimab. The receptors shown here come from an adult with an advanced solid tumor such as melanoma, head and neck, liver or kidney cancer. Both conserved end residues are part of each CDR3. Fields, in order: CDR3 protein, CDR3 DNA, D gene, clone size, J gene, V gene. The D gene is left open where the match is weak. The size entry is marked missing in some rows and otherwise reads once, few, many or a size class.

CDR3: CASTDRGYEQYF
DNA: TGTGCCAGCACGGACAGGGGTTACGAGCAGTACTTC
D: TRBD1
size: once
J: TRBJ2-7
V: TRBV2

CDR3: CSVDRTDTQYF
DNA: TGCAGCGTTGACCGCACAGATACGCAGTATTTT
D: NA
size: once
J: TRBJ2-3
V: TRBV29-1

CDR3: CASREVGTDQHF
DNA: TGTGCCAGTAGAGAGGTCGGAACGGACCAGCATTTT
D: NA
size: NA
J: TRBJ1-5
V: TRBV19

CDR3: CASSSRGGTDTQYF
DNA: TGCGCCAGCAGCTCCCGTGGCGGGACAGATACGCAGTATTTT
D: NA
size: NA
J: TRBJ2-3
V: TRBV4-1

CDR3: CASSHVGNTGELFF
DNA: TGTGCCAGCAGCCATGTAGGGAACACCGGGGAGCTGTTTTTT
D: NA
size: NA
J: TRBJ2-2
V: TRBV7-8

CDR3: CASSLGSQAFF
DNA: TGTGCCAGCAGTCTAGGGAGTCAAGCTTTCTTT
D: NA
size: NA
J: TRBJ1-1
V: TRBV6-5

CDR3: CASSLIPGDYGYTF
DNA: TGTGCCAGCAGTTTAATACCAGGGGACTATGGCTACACCTTC
D: NA
size: NA
J: TRBJ1-2
V: TRBV27

CDR3: CASSESSHYQPQHF
DNA: TGTGCCAGCAGTGAATCCTCCCATTATCAGCCCCAGCATTTT
D: NA
size: NA
J: TRBJ1-5
V: TRBV6-1

CDR3: CASSLDPGGSQPQHF
DNA: TGTGCCAGCAGCTTAGATCCAGGGGGCAGTCAGCCCCAGCATTTT
D: TRBD1
size: NA
J: TRBJ1-5
V: TRBV11-2

CDR3: CSVEERDGKETQYF
DNA: TGCAGCGTTGAGGAAAGGGACGGCAAAGAGACCCAGTACTTC
D: NA
size: NA
J: TRBJ2-5
V: TRBV29-1

CDR3: CASRKGLGDGYTF
DNA: TGTGCCAGCAGAAAGGGTCTGGGGGATGGCTACACCTTC
D: NA
size: NA
J: TRBJ1-2
V: TRBV27

CDR3: CASRGWRGQEWAEAFF
DNA: TGTGCCAGCAGGGGGTGGAGAGGACAAGAGTGGGCTGAAGCTTTCTTT
D: NA
size: NA
J: TRBJ1-1
V: TRBV7-9

CDR3: CASSEEELPPYNEQFF
DNA: TGTGCCAGCAGTGAAGAGGAACTCCCGCCTTACAATGAGCAGTTCTTC
D: NA
size: NA
J: TRBJ2-1
V: TRBV6-1

CDR3: CASSPHEGAADTQYF
DNA: TGTGCCAGCAGCCCCCACGAGGGAGCGGCAGATACGCAGTATTTT
D: NA
size: NA
J: TRBJ2-3
V: TRBV6-6

CDR3: CASSDPKLAGSSTDTQYF
DNA: TGTGCCAGCAGTGATCCGAAACTAGCGGGGTCTAGCACAGATACGCAGTATTTT
D: TRBD2
size: NA
J: TRBJ2-3
V: TRBV2

CDR3: CASSPTSGGADTQYF
DNA: TGTGCCAGCAGCCCTACTAGTGGGGGGGCAGATACGCAGTATTTT
D: TRBD2
size: NA
J: TRBJ2-3
V: TRBV7-9

CDR3: CASSPSPPQHF
DNA: TGTGCCAGCAGCCCTTCTCCCCCCCAGCATTTT
D: NA
size: once
J: TRBJ1-5
V: TRBV5-8

CDR3: CASSPYLGWGEQYF
DNA: TGTGCCAGCAGCCCCTACCTGGGCTGGGGCGAGCAGTACTTC
D: NA
size: once
J: TRBJ2-7
V: TRBV11-3

CDR3: CASSLLGYSYEQYF
DNA: TGTGCCAGCAGCTTACTAGGTTACTCCTACGAGCAGTACTTC
D: NA
size: few
J: TRBJ2-7
V: TRBV11-2

CDR3: CASSLGEGEQYF
DNA: TGTGCCAGCAGCTTAGGGGAAGGCGAGCAGTACTTC
D: NA
size: NA
J: TRBJ2-7
V: TRBV7-9

CDR3: CASSILRQGLTEAFF
DNA: TGTGCCAGCAGCATCCTACGACAGGGCCTCACTGAAGCTTTCTTT
D: TRBD1
size: NA
J: TRBJ1-1
V: TRBV11-1

CDR3: CASSLAGAFTEAFF
DNA: TGTGCCAGCAGTCTGGCAGGGGCATTCACTGAAGCTTTCTTT
D: NA
size: NA
J: TRBJ1-1
V: TRBV2

CDR3: CASRGGGSYEQYF
DNA: TGTGCCAGTAGAGGGGGGGGCTCCTACGAGCAGTACTTC
D: NA
size: NA
J: TRBJ2-7
V: TRBV19

CDR3: CASSIQAVGDGYTF
DNA: TGTGCCAGCAGCATACAGGCGGTTGGGGACGGCTACACCTTC
D: NA
size: NA
J: TRBJ1-2
V: TRBV13

CDR3: CASSQVPGSTGNTIYF
DNA: TGTGCCAGCAGCCAAGTGCCTGGGTCAACTGGAAACACCATATATTTT
D: NA
size: NA
J: TRBJ1-3
V: TRBV4-2

CDR3: CASSVGGSYNSPLHF
DNA: TGTGCCAGCAGCGTTGGGGGGTCCTATAATTCACCCCTCCACTTT
D: NA
size: NA
J: TRBJ1-6
V: TRBV9

CDR3: CASSPATSGFYEQYF
DNA: TGTGCCAGCTCACCAGCGACTAGCGGATTCTACGAGCAGTACTTC
D: TRBD2
size: NA
J: TRBJ2-7
V: TRBV18

CDR3: CASSTTYEQYF
DNA: TGTGCCAGCAGCACCACCTACGAGCAGTACTTC
D: NA
size: NA
J: TRBJ2-7
V: TRBV5-5

CDR3: CASSPGTASGYTF
DNA: TGTGCCAGCAGCCCCGGGACGGCCTCTGGCTACACCTTC
D: NA
size: NA
J: TRBJ1-2
V: TRBV5-6

CDR3: CASSLSGSSYEQYF
DNA: TGCGCCAGCAGCTTGTCTGGCAGCTCCTACGAGCAGTACTTC
D: NA
size: NA
J: TRBJ2-7
V: TRBV5-1

CDR3: CASSLGQKSNYGYTF
DNA: TGTGCCAGCAGCTTGGGACAGAAGAGTAACTATGGCTACACCTTC
D: NA
size: NA
J: TRBJ1-2
V: TRBV5-8

CDR3: CASSQDRGQQPQHF
DNA: TGCGCCAGCAGCCAAGATCGGGGGCAACAGCCCCAGCATTTT
D: NA
size: NA
J: TRBJ1-5
V: TRBV4-3

CDR3: CASTIQGQGRSPLHF
DNA: TGTGCCAGTACCATCCAAGGACAGGGTCGATCACCCCTCCACTTT
D: TRBD1
size: NA
J: TRBJ1-6
V: TRBV19